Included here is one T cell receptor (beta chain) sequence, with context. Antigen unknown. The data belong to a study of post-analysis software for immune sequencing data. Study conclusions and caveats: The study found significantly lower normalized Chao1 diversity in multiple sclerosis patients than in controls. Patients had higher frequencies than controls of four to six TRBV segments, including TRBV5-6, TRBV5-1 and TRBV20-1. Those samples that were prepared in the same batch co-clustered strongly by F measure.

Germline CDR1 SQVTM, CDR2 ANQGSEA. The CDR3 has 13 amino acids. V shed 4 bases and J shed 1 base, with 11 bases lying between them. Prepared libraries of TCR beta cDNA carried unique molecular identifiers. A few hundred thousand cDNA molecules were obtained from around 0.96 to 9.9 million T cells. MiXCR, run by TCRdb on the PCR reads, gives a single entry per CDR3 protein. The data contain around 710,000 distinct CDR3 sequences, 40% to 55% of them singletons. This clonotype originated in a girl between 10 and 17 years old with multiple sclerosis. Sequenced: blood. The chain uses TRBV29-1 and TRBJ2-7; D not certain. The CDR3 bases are TGCAGCGTTGTAGGTCCAAGTTCCTACGAGCAGTACTTC. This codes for CSVVGPSSYEQYF.